Following are 17 T cell receptor beta chains from one sample sequenced in a study of shared clonotypes between healthy human individuals. TCRdb keeps only in-frame clones here, not all; method: immunoSEQ multiplex PCR. Of approximately 640,000 clones listed, about 78% are singletons. The material sequenced was memory CD4+ T cells sorted from blood. Sample subset: CD45RA-negative fraction. The receptors come from a woman aged 25-40 years in good health.

For this clone: Other DNA sequences from this sample encode an identical CDR3 as well. The chain links TRBV7-8 to TRBJ2-1; no definite D call. Germline values: CDR1 SGHVS, CDR2 FQNEAQ. The CDR3 extends over 16 amino acids. Between the trimmed V and J ends, which lost 1 base and 0 bases, there was a span of 10 bases. The CDR3 spells CASSLGVASSYNEQFF. The CDR3 region has the DNA TGTGCCAGCAGCTTAGGGGTCGCAAGCTCCTACAATGAGCAGTTCTTC.

CDR3 region: CASSLGSGKETQYF. DNA for the CDR3: TGTGCCAGCAGCTTAGGTTCGGGAAAAGAGACCCAGTACTTC. The chain links TRBV7-2 to TRBJ2-5; D perhaps matches TRBD2 (5 bases). Germline V CDR1 and CDR2: SGHTA, FQGNSA. The CDR3 is 14 residues long. Trimming took off 1 base at V and 3 bases at J, with 9 bases between the two ends. Combining the CDR3 with reference TRBV7-2 and TRBJ2-5 gives the whole variable domain GAGVSQSPSNKVTEKGKDVELRCDPISGHTALYWYRQSLGQGLEFLIYFQGNSAPDKSGLPSDRFSAERTGGSVSTLTIQRTQQEDSAVYLCASSLGSGKETQYFGPGTRLLVL.

This clone has a single count. The chain links TRBV5-1 to TRBJ2-6; unclear D gene. Germline assignment: CDR1 SGHRS and CDR2 YFSETQ. CDR3 length equals 15 residues. V shed 0 bases and J shed 3 bases, with 7 bases lying between them. The DNA for the CDR3 is TGCGCCAGCAGCTTGGAGAATCTTGGGGCCAACGTCCTGACTTTC. Its protein is CASSLENLGANVLTF.

The chain links TRBV27 to TRBJ2-1; D perhaps matches TRBD1 (5 bases). This CDR3 is 14 amino acids long. The V and J ends lost 5 bases and 4 bases respectively, with 12 bases between them. Per the germline V gene, CDR1 is MNHEY and CDR2 is SMNVEV (reference sequence). The CDR3 DNA sequence: TGTGCCAGCAGTCCCCTGGGGCGATACAATGAGCAGTTCTTC. It translates to CASSPLGRYNEQFF.

The chain links TRBV30 to TRBJ2-1; the match to TRBD1 covers 7 bases. V dropped 7 bases and J dropped 6; count of bases not matched to a gene: 9. The germline CDR1 and CDR2 sequences are GTSNPN and SVGIG (reference sequence). The length of the CDR3 is 13 residues. CDR3 residues: CAYDRVGSNEQFF. As DNA, the CDR3 is TGTGCCTACGACAGGGTCGGTAGCAATGAGCAGTTCTTC.

This clone was detected once. J is TRBJ1-4 and V is TRBV21-1. TRBV21-1 counts as a pseudogene. This CDR3 contains 18 residues. CDR3 coding DNA: TGTGCCAGCAGGAAAAAGGAGGACTCGGCTACCAGGGTTTGGAAACTGTTTTTT. Protein sequence: CASRKKEDSATRVWKLFF.

The chain has TRBV6-1 and TRBJ2-7; tentatively, D is TRBD1 (6 bases). Looked up from germline, CDR1 is MNHNS and CDR2 is SASEGT. Trimming removed 10 bases from V and 3 bases from J, with 19 bases in between. This CDR3 comprises 14 residues. CDR3 amino acids: CATYPQGSGYEQYF. CDR3 DNA: TGTGCCACCTACCCACAGGGATCGGGCTACGAGCAGTACTTC.

The V gene is TRBV12-5, the J gene TRBJ2-1; the match to TRBD2 covers 10 bases. The CDR3 is 15 amino acids. Trimming removed 7 bases from V and 5 bases from J; junction bases left unmatched: 8. Germline V gene sequence: CDR1 LGHNT, CDR2 FRNRAP. The CDR3 DNA reads TGTGCTAGTGCCCCGGGGACTAGCGCCCACAATGAGCAGTTCTTC. Translating it yields CASAPGTSAHNEQFF.

This clone has more than one count but fewer than ten. The sample contains more than one DNA sequence encoding this CDR3. The DNA for the CDR3 is TGCGCCAGCAGCTTGGAGGGTGGAGAGACCCAGTACTTC. Its translation: CASSLEGGETQYF. The chain combines TRBV5-1 with TRBJ2-5; D not certain. V gave up 0 bases and J gave up 4 bases, with 7 bases separating them. The CDR3 runs to 13 residues. Germline CDR1 is SGHRS and CDR2 is YFSETQ.

V and J are TRBV5-5 and TRBJ1-1; D is undetermined. Trimming took 4 bases from V and 8 from J, leaving 12 bases between them. There are 12 residues in the CDR3. Germline V gene data show CDR1 as SGHKS and CDR2 as YYEKEE (reference sequence). This CDR3 is CASSTWTSEAFF. Written as DNA, the CDR3 is TGTGCCAGCAGCACCTGGACGTCAGAAGCTTTCTTT. Full variable domain (missing parts from reference TRBV5-5 and TRBJ1-1): DAGVTQSPTHLIKTRGQQVTLRCSPISGHKSVSWYQQVLGQGPQFIFQYYEKEERGRGNFPDRFSARQFPNYSSELNVNALLLGDSALYLCASSTWTSEAFFGQGTRLTVV.

The chain has TRBV28 and TRBJ2-4, with TRBD2 as a possible D gene (6 bases). CDR3 length: 14 amino acids. V lost 5 bases, J lost 3 bases, and 11 bases lay in between. CDR1 and CDR2 from the germline V gene are MDHEN and SYDVKM. The DNA for the CDR3 is TGTGCCAGCAGTGTACCGGGACTCAAAAACATTCAGTACTTC. Translated: CASSVPGLKNIQYF. Based on the CDR3 plus reference TRBV28 and TRBJ2-4, the full variable domain is DVKVTQSSRYLVKRTGEKVFLECVQDMDHENMFWYRQDPGLGLRLIYFSYDVKMKEKGDIPEGYSVSREKKERFSLILESASTNQTSMYLCASSVPGLKNIQYFGAGTRLSVL.

This clone has only one observation. The V gene is TRBV6-6, the J gene TRBJ2-5; D not certain. The J call is doubtful: the DNA matches TRBJ2-7 better. Germline CDR1 and CDR2: MNHNY and SVGAGI (reference sequence). CDR3 length: 14 residues. CDR3 DNA: TGTGCCAGCAGTTACCAGGAGACGTCCTACGAGCAGTACTTC. Translation: CASSYQETSYEQYF.

The chain has TRBV18 and TRBJ1-1, with 7 bases that match TRBD1. Germline V gene sequence: CDR1 KGHSH, CDR2 LQKENI. The V segment lost 4 bases and the J segment 4 bases; nucleotides outside the gene matches: 6. This CDR3 spans 14 amino acids. The CDR3 sequence is CASSQGATITEAFF. DNA of the CDR3: TGTGCCAGCTCACAGGGGGCTACCATCACTGAAGCTTTCTTT.

The chain is built from TRBV25-1 and TRBJ2-7; 12 positions match TRBD1. The CDR3 consists of 16 residues. The germline CDR1 and CDR2 sequences are MGHDK and SYGVNS. Trimming took 5 bases from V and 6 from J; bases not matched to a gene: 11. The CDR3 loop is CASSPDPGTGGAEQYF. CDR3 in DNA: TGTGCCAGCAGTCCAGACCCCGGGACAGGGGGCGCCGAGCAGTACTTC.

This clone was observed a handful of times. The chain recombines TRBV19 with TRBJ2-7; the match to TRBD1 covers 10 bases. V shed 5 bases and J 5 bases; nucleotides not matched to a gene: 6. This CDR3 contains 14 residues. Germline V gene sequence: CDR1 LNHDA, CDR2 SQIVND (reference sequence). CDR3 sequence (DNA): TGTGCCAGTAGTCTAGCAGGGACAGGGGACGAGCAGTACTTC. Translating gives CASSLAGTGDEQYF. Using reference TRBV19 and TRBJ2-7 for the parts outside the CDR3, the full variable domain is DGGITQSPKYLFRKEGQNVTLSCEQNLNHDAMYWYRQDPGQGLRLIYYSQIVNDFQKGDIAEGYSVSREKKESFPLTVTSAQKNPTAFYLCASSLAGTGDEQYFGPGTRLTVT.

With respect to this clone: This sequence may be a read error, since a much larger clone differs from it by one base. Other DNA sequences in this specimen translate into the identical CDR3. J is TRBJ2-7 and V is TRBV27, with 11 bases fitting TRBD1. There are 14 residues in the CDR3. Germline V gene data show CDR1 as MNHEY and CDR2 as SMNVEV (reference sequence). Trimming took 3 bases from V and 2 from J; bases not matched to a gene: 0. The CDR3 region has the DNA TGTGCCAGCAGTTTGGGACAGGGGGCCTACGAGCAGTACTTC. Protein product: CASSLGQGAYEQYF.

J is TRBJ2-5 and V is TRBV2; 9 bases fit TRBD1. The junction had 7 bases not matched to a gene; V was cut back by 6 bases and J by 2 bases. Germline assignment: CDR1 SNHLY and CDR2 FYNNEI. CDR3 length equals 15 residues. The CDR3 region is CASRPQGARQETQYF. CDR3 in DNA: TGTGCCAGCAGACCACAGGGGGCGCGGCAAGAGACCCAGTACTTC.